This TCR beta chain was found in a study of shared clonotypes between healthy human individuals (TCRdb year 2020). In the study overall: Three men and a couple of women, aged 18 to 49 years, made up the cohort. Per donor, three plates each were used for CD4 naive and CD4 memory, two for CD8 naive, and one for CD8 memory. Blood TCR repertoires of a handful of healthy adults were deeply sequenced to estimate repertoire size and the extent of clonotype sharing between individuals. Libraries were prepared and TCR repertoires were sequenced by different laboratories using diverse techniques, in order to increase sequencing depth and limit assay-specific biases. Per donor, leukapheresis produced somewhere between about 0.8 and 9 billion PBMCs.

Using the deep immunoSEQ assay, TCR CDR3 regions were amplified from genomic DNA by multiplex PCR. Extracted genomic DNA from each cell subset was spread evenly across all wells of several immunoSEQ 96-well plates, with each plate serving as a replicate. For sorted subsets, around 200 ng genomic DNA, equal to 30,000 or so T cell genomes, was loaded into each replicate PCR. The purified libraries were quantified using a Qubit 3.0 fluorometer, sized with a Bioanalyzer 2100, and then quantified again using the KAPA Library Quantification kit. Each immunoSEQ 96-well plate was sequenced on its own single-read 150-cycle Illumina NextSeq 550 flow cell. From the authors' description of their analysis: Because the immunoSEQ output held only junctional sequences and lacked quality scores, the filtering could not match the filtering applied to full-length reads. Sequences were annotated with PyIR, a Python wrapper for IgBLAST v1.9, using IMGT germline references to assign V/J genes and CDR3. Reads were filtered out if the reads had weak V/J assignments (E-value above 1e-6), no CDR3, stop codons, out-of-frame junctions, or ambiguous translated residues. V3J clonotypes were defined by identical inferred V gene, J gene, and CDR3 amino acid sequence. The percentage overlap between two repertoires was calculated by dividing the number of shared unique clonotypes by the size of the smaller repertoire. Repertoire richness was assessed with RTK rarefaction, the Chao1 estimator, and Recon v2.1 estimates of unobserved clonotypes. For all TCRbeta clonotypes obtained by the gDNA method from a few donors, generation probabilities were computed with OLGA. TCRdb took this table from immuneACCESS and kept in-frame rearrangements with V and J called. Such tables lack part of the clones; where checked against another copy, unresolved V genes explain under half of the gap, and the rest is unexplained. The V and J calls and clone size come from that table; D and trimming were worked out from the DNA. This sample has approximately 330,000 clones in its table, and less than 75% of those were observed once. The top ten clones comprise roughly 10% of the sample.

Study-wide conclusions, independent of this receptor: Higher generation probabilities were observed for clonotypes shared by all four sorted-subset donors than for non-shared clonotypes. When several donors were compared, the shared fraction of clonotypes was roughly 5% for naive CD4, about 4% for naive CD8, about 2.4% for memory CD4, and 0.3% to 0.5% for memory CD8. Sampling was restricted to blood, and TCR repertoires in tissues likely differ from the TCR repertoires found in blood. Pairwise subsampling led to the expectation that sequencing depth would affect the degree of clonotype sharing among donors. The small number of donors limited the genetic and exposure-history diversity represented. Naive subsets generally had larger estimated clonotype richness than memory subsets did. Even with the large sequencing depth, rarefaction of the sorted-subset datasets indicated that sequencing was incomplete.

For this clone: Its target antigen remains unknown. Within one base of it there is no much larger clone, and no base qualities were kept.

Inclusive of the bounding cysteine and phenylalanine, the CDR3 is 15 residues long. Only the CDR3 part of the read is kept: 45 bases, read in frame from the first base. The germline V and J ends show losses of 8 bases and 0 bases respectively, and no gene match explains 10 bases of the junction. The germline V gene specifies SNHLY as CDR1 and FYNNEI as CDR2. Healthy HIV-negative adults with no recently reported acute infections or vaccinations were included as donors. Only Caucasian adults living in Nashville, Tennessee, USA were represented among the donors. CD4+ T cells were enriched through magnetic negative selection, after which naive cells were positively selected on CD45RA and the remaining negative fraction served as the memory subset. After blood collection by leukapheresis, PBMCs were isolated using Ficoll-Histopaque density gradient centrifugation and then cryopreserved in the vapor phase of liquid nitrogen. Analytical flow cytometry was used to check the purity and quantity of every magnetically sorted T cell population. Genomic DNA was isolated from every sorted fraction and measured by UV absorbance on a Nanodrop 2000c.

The clonotype comes from a man under 40 in good health. The sample was memory CD4+ T cells sorted from blood. The cell subset or site label of this sample denotes: CD45RA-negative fraction. The receptor chain draws on TRBV2 and TRBJ2-7; a stretch of 7 junction bases matches TRBD2. The CDR3 corresponds to CASDDLWTSSYEQYF. The bases read TGTGCCAGCGACGACCTTTGGACTAGCTCCTACGAGCAGTACTTC.